This TCR beta chain was documented in a study of shared clonotypes between healthy human individuals. Genomic DNA (from each subset) was split evenly across several immunoSEQ plates. Replicate sorted-subset PCRs were loaded with 150 to 250 ng DNA, about 31,000 T cell genomes. Here immunoSEQ multiplex PCR was the method, and the copy in TCRdb shows in-frame clones only, minus some. The repertoire holds 2 million to 2.5 million clones, with 93% as singletons. This CDR3 is 17 amino acids long. Germline CDR1 and CDR2: SGHAT and FQNNGV. The V end was cut by 1 base, the J end by 0 bases, with 14 bases between.

The clonotype comes from a man aged 18 to 29 in good health. Some clones in this sample may be carry-over from other donors' samples. Sequenced: naive CD4+ T cells from PBMCs. Subset noted: CD45RA+ positively selected. The chain recombines TRBV11-2 with TRBJ2-3, with no clear D. The CDR3 DNA reads as TGTGCCAGCAGCTTAGCAATCGGGCAGACTAGCACAGATACGCAGTATTTT. Protein product: CASSLAIGQTSTDTQYF.